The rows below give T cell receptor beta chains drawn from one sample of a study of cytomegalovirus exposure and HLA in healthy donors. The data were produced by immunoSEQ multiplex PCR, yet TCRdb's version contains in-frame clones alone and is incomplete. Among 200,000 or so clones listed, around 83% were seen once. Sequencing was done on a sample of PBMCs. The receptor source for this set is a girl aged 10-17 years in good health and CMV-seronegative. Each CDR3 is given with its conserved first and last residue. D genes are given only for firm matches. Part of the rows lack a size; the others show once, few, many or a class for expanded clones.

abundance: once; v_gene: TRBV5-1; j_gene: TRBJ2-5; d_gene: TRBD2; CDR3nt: TGCGCCAGCAGCTTTAGCGGGGGACCCCAAGAGACCCAGTACTTC; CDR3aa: CASSFSGGPQETQYF
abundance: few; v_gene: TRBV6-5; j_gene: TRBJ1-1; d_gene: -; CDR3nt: TGTGCCAGCAGTTACTCGGACAGTGGGGGGGCTGAAGCTTTCTTT; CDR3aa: CASSYSDSGGAEAFF
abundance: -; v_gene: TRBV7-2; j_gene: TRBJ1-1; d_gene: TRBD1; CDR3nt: TGTGCCAGCAGCTTAGGACGGGCAGGGGGACTCAAAAACACTGAAGCTTTCTTT; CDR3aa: CASSLGRAGGLKNTEAFF
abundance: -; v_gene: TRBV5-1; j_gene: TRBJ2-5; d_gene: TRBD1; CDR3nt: TGCGCCAGCAGTAGGGACAGACTAGAGACCCAGTACTTC; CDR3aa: CASSRDRLETQYF
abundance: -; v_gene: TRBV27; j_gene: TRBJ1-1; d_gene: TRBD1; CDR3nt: TGTGCCAGCAGTTTACGCCGGACAGGGAACACTGAAGCTTTCTTT; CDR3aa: CASSLRRTGNTEAFF
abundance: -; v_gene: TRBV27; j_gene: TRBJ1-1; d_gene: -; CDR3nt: TGTGCCAGCAGTGTAGGCACTTTGGGGGTGGGGGGTATGAACACTGAAGCTTTCTTT; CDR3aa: CASSVGTLGVGGMNTEAFF
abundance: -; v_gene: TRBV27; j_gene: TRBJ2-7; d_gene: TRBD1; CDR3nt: TGTGCCAGCCGTCGTATACAGGGGCACTACGAGCAGTACTTC; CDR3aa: CASRRIQGHYEQYF
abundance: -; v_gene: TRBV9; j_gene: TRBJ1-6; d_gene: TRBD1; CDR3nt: TGTGCCAGCAGCGTAGAGACAGGGATTAATTCACCCCTCCACTTT; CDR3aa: CASSVETGINSPLHF
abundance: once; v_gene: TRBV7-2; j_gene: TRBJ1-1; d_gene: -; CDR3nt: TGTGCCAGCAGCTTACAGTCGGGGAACACTGAAGCTTTCTTT; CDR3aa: CASSLQSGNTEAFF
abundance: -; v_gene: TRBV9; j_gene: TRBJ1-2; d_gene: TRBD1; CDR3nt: TGTGCCAGCAGCCCTTGGGGACAGGGAGGGAACGGCTACACCTTC; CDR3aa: CASSPWGQGGNGYTF
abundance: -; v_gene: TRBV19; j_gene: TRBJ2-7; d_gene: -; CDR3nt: TGTGCCAGTAGTATCAAGGACTTGAGCTCCTACGAGCAGTACTTC; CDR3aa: CASSIKDLSSYEQYF
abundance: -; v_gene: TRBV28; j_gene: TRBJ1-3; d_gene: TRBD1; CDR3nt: TGTGCCAGCAGTTCGTCAGGGGGCTTTCTAACCTCTGGAAACACCATATATTTT; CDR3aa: CASSSSGGFLTSGNTIYF
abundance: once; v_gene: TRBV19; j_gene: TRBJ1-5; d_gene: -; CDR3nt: TGTGCCAGTAGTATAGATGGCAGGGAAAATCAGCCCCAGCATTTT; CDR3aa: CASSIDGRENQPQHF
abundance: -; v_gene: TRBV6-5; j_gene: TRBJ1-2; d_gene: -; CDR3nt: TGTGCCAGCAGTTACTCGGAGGCTGGGAACTATGGCTACACCTTC; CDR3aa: CASSYSEAGNYGYTF
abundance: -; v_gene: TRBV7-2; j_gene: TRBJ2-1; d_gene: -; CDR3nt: TGTGCCAGCAGCCCTACCCAGGACAGTCTATACAATGAGCAGTTCTTC; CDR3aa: CASSPTQDSLYNEQFF
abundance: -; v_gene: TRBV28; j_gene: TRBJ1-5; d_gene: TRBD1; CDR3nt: TGTGCCAGCATCATGACAGGGATCCCCCAGCCCCAGCATTTT; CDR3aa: CASIMTGIPQPQHF
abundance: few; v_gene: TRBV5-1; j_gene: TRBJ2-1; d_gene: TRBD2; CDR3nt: TGCGCCAGCAGCCCGGTATTCGGGCGACTAGCGGCTAACAATGAGCAGTTCTTC; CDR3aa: CASSPVFGRLAANNEQFF
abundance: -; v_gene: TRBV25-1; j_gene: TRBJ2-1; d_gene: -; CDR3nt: TGTGCCAGCAGCTTTAACAGCAATGAGCAGTTCTTC; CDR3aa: CASSFNSNEQFF
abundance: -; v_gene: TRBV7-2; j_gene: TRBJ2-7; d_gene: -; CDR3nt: TGTGCCAGCAGCTTAGCTAGTTTTGAGCAGTACTTC; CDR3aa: CASSLASFEQYF
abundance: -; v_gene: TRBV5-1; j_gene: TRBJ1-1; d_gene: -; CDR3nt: TGCGCCAGCAGCCCCCAAGGGGCGGGAGTCACTGAAGCTTTCTTT; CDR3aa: CASSPQGAGVTEAFF